Given below is one T cell receptor (beta chain) in context. Its recognized antigen is unknown. No quality values exist for individual bases; no much larger clone is one base distant. The entry originates in a study of beta chain features in type 1 diabetes (dated by TCRdb to 2016 to 2018). Turning to the overall study: Patients and healthy donors did not differ in mean age, gender distribution, total cell number or subset yield. A total of 85 million to 110 million sorted cells were examined across all samples, and RNA yield correlated strongly with the number of cells per subset. In the study, recently diagnosed type 1 diabetes patients and matched healthy donors were compared on the TCRB repertoires of their sorted circulating CD4+ T cell subsets. Naive and central memory subsets were obtained from all 28 donors, but regulatory and stem cell-like memory subsets were isolated from only 8 patients and roughly eight healthy donors. General findings and caveats noted by the study authors: Patients with type 1 diabetes made fewer insertions and deleted more nucleotides at VDJ recombination sites, implying thymic rearrangement abnormalities. Only small numbers of individuals were included in the HLA sub-analyses, which left unresolved whether HLA type had any influence on TCRB rearrangement. The naive, central memory and regulatory TCRB repertoires appeared to resemble one another more closely among patients than among healthy donors. In all four CD4+ subsets, TCRB CDR3 length was moderately but significantly shorter in type 1 diabetes patients. Shorter templates might be favored by PCR, yet because patient and control samples were amplified and corrected together, any such skew would affect both groups equally. Because cDNA rather than genomic DNA was sequenced, highly expressing activated cells could have been over-represented, although no difference in activation and CD3 levels was found between groups.

The cysteine opens and the phenylalanine closes a CDR3 of 15 amino acids. Only the CDR3 DNA stays, 45 bases, in frame from base 1. Per the germline V gene, SGHTA is the CDR1 and FQGTGA is the CDR2. The trim is 5 bases for V and 2 bases for J, with a gap of 15 bases between the germline ends. The entire isolated RNA was reverse transcribed using the High Capacity cDNA Reverse Transcription Kit, and thus expressed TCRB transcripts were sequenced. Naive, central memory and regulatory T cell samples underwent deep immunoSEQ sequencing, averaging around 4 million total reads per sample. Sorted cells were lysed in RLT buffer, and RNA was extracted using DNase-treated RNeasy Micro or Mini kits according to cell number. Each cell subset was processed on its own to prevent cross-contamination, while patient and healthy donor samples were processed together. Using the immunoSEQ multiplex PCR, TCRB sequences were amplified from cDNA into 87-bp fragments spanning the CDR3 region. Amplicons were sequenced on the Illumina HiSeq platform. Regarding the original processing steps: Synthetic template baselines were used to correct PCR bias computationally, reads within Hamming distance 2 were collapsed, and singletons that could not be merged were discarded. Reads were aligned against IMGT so that V, D and J genes, CDR3 length and insertions or deletions at six rearrangement sites could be assigned. Within each subset, clonotype counts were normalized to the number of sorted cells before true diversity and Gini coefficients were calculated with the tcR R package. Repertoire sharing was quantified using the overlap coefficient calculated on TCRB nucleotide sequences. TCRdb obtained this table from immuneACCESS and retained in-frame rearrangements with V and J assigned. These tables miss some clones; where compared with another copy, unresolved V genes account for less than half of the shortfall, and the remainder is unexplained. The DNA was the basis for D and trimming; V, J and clone size are from that table. This sample comprises around 290,000 clones, 7% to 9% of them detected only once. The top ten hold approximately 0.93% of the sample.

From each donor, a single peripheral blood sample of approximately 120 mL on average was drawn into heparinised tubes. Using a panel that included CD45RO, CCR7, CD25, CD127, CD95 and CD27, naive, central memory, regulatory and stem cell-like memory CD4+ T cells were sorted on a BD FACSAria II. Every sorted population had a purity above 95%. PBMCs were separated immediately by Lymphoprep density gradient centrifugation and were stained directly, without being cultured. Samples were stained and sorted in pairs, with one healthy donor and one patient per experiment, so that batch effects were minimized.

The chain links TRBV7-3 with TRBJ2-5, with the D gene possibly TRBD1 or TRBD2, each one fitting 5 bases. Source material: central memory CD4+ T cells from blood. The sequence was collected from a woman aged 18-29 years in good health. The CDR3 has the sequence CASSQRGDPQETQYF. The nucleotide sequence is TGTGCCAGCAGCCAAAGAGGGGACCCGCAAGAGACCCAGTACTTC. Joined to the reference TRBV7-3 and TRBJ2-5 proteins, this CDR3 gives the full variable domain: GAGVSQTPSNKVTEKGKYVELRCDPISGHTALYWYRQSLGQGPEFLIYFQGTGAADDSGLPNDRFFAVRPEGSVSTLKIQRTERGDSAVYLCASSQRGDPQETQYFGPGTRLLVL.